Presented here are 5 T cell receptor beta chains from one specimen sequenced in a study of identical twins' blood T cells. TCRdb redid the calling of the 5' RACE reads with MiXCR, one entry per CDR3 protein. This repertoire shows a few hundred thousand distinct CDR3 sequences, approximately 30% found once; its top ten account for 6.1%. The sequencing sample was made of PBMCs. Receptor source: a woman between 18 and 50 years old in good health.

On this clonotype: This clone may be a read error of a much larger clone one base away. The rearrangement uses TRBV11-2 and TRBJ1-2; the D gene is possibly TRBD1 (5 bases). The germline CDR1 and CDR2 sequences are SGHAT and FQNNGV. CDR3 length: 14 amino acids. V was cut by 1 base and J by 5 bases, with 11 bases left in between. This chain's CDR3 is CASSLVGTVYGYTF. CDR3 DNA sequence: TGTGCCAGCAGCTTAGTGGGGACGGTATATGGCTACACCTTC.

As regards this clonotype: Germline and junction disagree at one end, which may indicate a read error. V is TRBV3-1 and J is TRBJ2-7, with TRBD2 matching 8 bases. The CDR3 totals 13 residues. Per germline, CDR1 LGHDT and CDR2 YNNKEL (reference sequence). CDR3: CASSDSGGYEHYF. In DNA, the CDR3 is TGTGCCAGCAGCGACAGCGGGGGCTACGAGCATTACTTC.

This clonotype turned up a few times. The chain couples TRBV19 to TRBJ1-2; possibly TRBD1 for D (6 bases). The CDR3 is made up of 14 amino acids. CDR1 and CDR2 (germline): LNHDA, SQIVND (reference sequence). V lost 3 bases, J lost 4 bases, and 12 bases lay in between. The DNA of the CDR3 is TGTGCCAGTAGTATCCCCAGGGGCGGCTATGGCTACACCTTC. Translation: CASSIPRGGYGYTF.

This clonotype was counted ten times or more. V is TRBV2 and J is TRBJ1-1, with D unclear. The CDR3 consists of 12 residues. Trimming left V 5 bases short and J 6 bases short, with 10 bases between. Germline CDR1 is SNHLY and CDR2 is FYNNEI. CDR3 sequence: CASSMTSPEAFF. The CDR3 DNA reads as TGTGCCAGCAGTATGACAAGCCCTGAAGCTTTCTTT.

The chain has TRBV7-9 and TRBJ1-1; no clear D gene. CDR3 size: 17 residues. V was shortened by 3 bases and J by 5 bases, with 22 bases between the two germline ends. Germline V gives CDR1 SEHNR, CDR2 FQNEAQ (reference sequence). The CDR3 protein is CASSFWPQRGIRTEAFF. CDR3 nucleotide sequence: TGTGCCAGCAGCTTTTGGCCCCAGCGGGGAATTAGAACTGAAGCTTTCTTT.